The present T cell receptor (beta chain) was sequenced within a study of T cells in localized non-small cell lung cancer. Assay used: immunoSEQ multiplex PCR; TCRdb lists only in-frame clones, some missing. The repertoire holds 70,000 to 90,000 clones, with 70% to 90% as singletons. Findings and limits, study-wide: Exceeding tumor, uninvolved adjacent lung had the highest T cell clonality. Overall survival was longer when the density of T cells in the blood was higher.

This clone was observed a single time. Its antigen is currently unknown. This TCR derives from a female donor of 60 years or more with stage I lung adenocarcinoma. This specimen was peripheral blood, taken before any cancer treatment.

The CDR3 loop reads CASSFYQGPMNTEAFF. The CDR3 region has the DNA TGTGCCAGCAGTTTCTATCAGGGCCCCATGAACACTGAAGCTTTCTTT. This rearrangement joins TRBV28 to TRBJ1-1; D possibly corresponds to TRBD1 (5 bases). The V end lost 3 bases, the J end lost 0 bases, and 14 bases lay between the germline ends. The CDR3 spans 16 residues. Per germline, CDR1 MDHEN and CDR2 SYDVKM. Looking up the rest from reference TRBV28 and TRBJ1-1 gives the full variable domain: DVKVTQSSRYLVKRTGEKVFLECVQDMDHENMFWYRQDPGLGLRLIYFSYDVKMKEKGDIPEGYSVSREKKERFSLILESASTNQTSMYLCASSFYQGPMNTEAFFGQGTRLTVV.